The present TCR beta chain was sequenced within a study of blood T cell repertoires in COVID-19. Study context: The study drew acute and convalescent COVID-19 samples from the United States, Italy and Spain. PBMCs, B-cell-depleted T cells, or T cells provided the cDNA or gDNA that made up the material.

Source study methods: Estimates of nucleated cell counts were drawn from the amplification of reference gene primers. TCRdb's table, derived via immunoSEQ multiplex PCR, lists solely in-frame clones and lacks some. Clone size and V and J calls were adopted from that table, with D and trimming inferred from the DNA. The table lists approximately 330,000 clones, approximately 83% of them singletons. Self-reported history from a screening survey and questionnaire set each donor's cohort. Regarding this clone: Relative to the germline gene, one junction end is altered; a read error may explain this.

The CDR3 length is 15 residues. Looked up from germline, CDR1 is SGHTA and CDR2 is FQGNSA. Sequenced material: PBMCs or T cells enriched from blood (not recorded which). The receptor was derived from a middle-aged woman with acute COVID-19. The rearrangement links TRBV7-2 to TRBJ2-6; TRBD1 matches at 7 bases. The CDR3 sequence is CASILGGAGANVLTF. The DNA of the CDR3 is TGTGCCAGCATCTTAGGGGGCGCTGGGGCCAACGTCCTGACTTTC.